This entry features one T cell receptor beta chain sequence. The antigen remains undetermined. Clones were read by immunoSEQ multiplex PCR, and TCRdb kept only the in-frame ones, dropping some. The sample records around 7,000 clones, around nine tenths being singletons. The sorted regulatory T cells were CD4+, CD25-high and CD127-low, with genomic DNA sequenced. The data were obtained in a study of regulatory and conventional T cells in RAG deficiency. The study, taken as a whole, reports: These Omenn syndrome Treg sorts may hold peripherally activated cells instead.

The CDR3 length is 16 residues. V was shortened by 2 bases and J by 0 bases, with 12 bases between the two germline ends. CDR1 LGHNA and CDR2 YSLEER come from the germline V gene. These same data were also listed under a study on regulatory T cells. From that study: Primers: 52 TRBV forward and 13 TRBJ reverse. Regulatory T cells showed the strongest V-J pair restriction and V/J gene skewing among patient repertoires.

Sequenced material: CD127- CD25+ CD4+ Tregs sorted from blood. This sequence joins TRBV4-3 and TRBJ2-3, with D possibly TRBD1 on 6 matching bases. This TCR was sampled from a human donor in good health. CDR3 in DNA: TGCGCCAGCAGCCAACTCATCAGGGGTAGCACAGATACGCAGTATTTT. The encoded protein is CASSQLIRGSTDTQYF.